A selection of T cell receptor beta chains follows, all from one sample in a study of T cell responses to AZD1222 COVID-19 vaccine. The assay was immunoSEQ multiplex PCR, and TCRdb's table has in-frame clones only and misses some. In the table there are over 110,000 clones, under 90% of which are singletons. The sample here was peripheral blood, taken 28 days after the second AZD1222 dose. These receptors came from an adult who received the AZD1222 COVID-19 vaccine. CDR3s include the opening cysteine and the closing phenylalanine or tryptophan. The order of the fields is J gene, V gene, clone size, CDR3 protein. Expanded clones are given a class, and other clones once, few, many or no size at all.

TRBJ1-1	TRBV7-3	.	CASSLSHNTEAFF
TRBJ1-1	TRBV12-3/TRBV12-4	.	CASSRPGWTEAFF
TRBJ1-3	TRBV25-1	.	CASSEWGAGNTIYF
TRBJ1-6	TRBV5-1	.	CASSPASSYNSPLHF
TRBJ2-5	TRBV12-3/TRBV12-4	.	CASSLTGSFQYF
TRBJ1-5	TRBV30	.	CAWGGRGGQPQHF
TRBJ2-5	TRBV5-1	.	CASSFSGGETQYF
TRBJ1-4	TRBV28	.	CASSFYAVDREAEKLFF
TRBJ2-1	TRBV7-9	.	CASSLAVGSNEQFF
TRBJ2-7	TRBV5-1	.	CASSSLGAYEQYF
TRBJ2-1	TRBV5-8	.	CASSLAWDSRNEQFF
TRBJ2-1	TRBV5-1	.	CASSLQGGYSYNEQFF
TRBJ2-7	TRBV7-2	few	CASSLAPGGSYEQYF
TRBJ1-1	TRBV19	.	CASSNQGQLTVAFF
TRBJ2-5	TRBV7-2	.	CASTVRSGQETQYF
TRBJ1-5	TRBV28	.	CASSLVRTSLNQPQHF
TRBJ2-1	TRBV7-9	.	CASSSLGLAGVYNEQFF
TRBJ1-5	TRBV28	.	CASFSSGQGSQPQHF
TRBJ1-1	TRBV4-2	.	CASSRPGLKNTEAFF
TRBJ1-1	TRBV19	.	CASSIMLSAFF
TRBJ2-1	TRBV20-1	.	CSASWGPQFF
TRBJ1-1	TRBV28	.	CASLGGGEAFF
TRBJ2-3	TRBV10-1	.	CASSGGTGEQYF
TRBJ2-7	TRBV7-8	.	CASSSFTGTSDSYEQYF
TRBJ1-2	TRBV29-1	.	CSAKTDRAVGYTF